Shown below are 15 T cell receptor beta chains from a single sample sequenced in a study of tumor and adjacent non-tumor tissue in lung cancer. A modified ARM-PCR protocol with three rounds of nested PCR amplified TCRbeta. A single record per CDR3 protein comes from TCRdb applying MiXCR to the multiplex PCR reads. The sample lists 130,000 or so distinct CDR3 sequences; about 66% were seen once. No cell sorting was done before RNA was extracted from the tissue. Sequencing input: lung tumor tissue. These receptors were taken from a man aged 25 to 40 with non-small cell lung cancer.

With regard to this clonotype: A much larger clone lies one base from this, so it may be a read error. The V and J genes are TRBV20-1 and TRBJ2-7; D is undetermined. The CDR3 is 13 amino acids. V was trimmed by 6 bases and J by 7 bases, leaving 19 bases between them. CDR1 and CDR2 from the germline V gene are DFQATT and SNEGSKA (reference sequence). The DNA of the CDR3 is TGCAGTGCGCCCCGGGTGCATAGCTTAGAGCAGTACTTC. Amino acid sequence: CSAPRVHSLEQYF.

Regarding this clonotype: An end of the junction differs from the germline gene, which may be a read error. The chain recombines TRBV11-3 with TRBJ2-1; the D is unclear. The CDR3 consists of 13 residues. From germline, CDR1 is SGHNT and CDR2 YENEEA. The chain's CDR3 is CTSSPKPGNEQFF. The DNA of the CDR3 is TGTACCAGCAGCCCCAAACCTGGCAATGAGCAATTCTTC.

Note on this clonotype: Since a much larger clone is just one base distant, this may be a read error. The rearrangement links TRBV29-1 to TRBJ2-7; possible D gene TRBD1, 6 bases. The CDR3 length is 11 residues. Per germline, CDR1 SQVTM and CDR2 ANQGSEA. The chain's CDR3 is CSVWDNYGQYF. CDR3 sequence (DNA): TGCAGCGTTTGGGACAACTACGGGCAGTACTTC.

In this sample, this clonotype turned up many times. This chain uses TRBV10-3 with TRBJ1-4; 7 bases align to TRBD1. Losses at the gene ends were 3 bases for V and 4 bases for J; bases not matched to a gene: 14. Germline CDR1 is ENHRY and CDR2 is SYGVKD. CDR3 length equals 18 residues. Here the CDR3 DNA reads TGTGCCATCAGTGAAAAGACCGGGACAGAAGGACTTAATGAAAAACTGTTTTTT. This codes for CAISEKTGTEGLNEKLFF.

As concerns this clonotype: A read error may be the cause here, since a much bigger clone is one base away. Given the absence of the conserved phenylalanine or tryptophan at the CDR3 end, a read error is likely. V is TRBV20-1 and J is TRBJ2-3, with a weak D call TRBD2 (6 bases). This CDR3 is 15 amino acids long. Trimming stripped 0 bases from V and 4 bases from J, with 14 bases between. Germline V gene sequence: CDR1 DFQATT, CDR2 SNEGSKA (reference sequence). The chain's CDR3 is CSAREGGALSDTQYL. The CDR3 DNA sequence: TGCAGTGCTAGAGAGGGAGGAGCCCTTTCAGATACGCAGTATCTT.

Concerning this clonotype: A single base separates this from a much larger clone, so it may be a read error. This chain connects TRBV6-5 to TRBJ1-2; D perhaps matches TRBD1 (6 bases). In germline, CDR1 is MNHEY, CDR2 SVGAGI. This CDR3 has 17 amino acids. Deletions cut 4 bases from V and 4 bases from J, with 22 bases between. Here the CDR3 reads CASSSPRGGDIGYGYTF. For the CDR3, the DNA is TGTGCCAGCAGTTCCCCCCGAGGAGGGGACATAGGCTATGGCTACACCTTC.

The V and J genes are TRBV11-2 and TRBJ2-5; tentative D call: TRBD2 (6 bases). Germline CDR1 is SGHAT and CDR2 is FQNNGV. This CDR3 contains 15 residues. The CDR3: CTNSLSMGGRETQYF. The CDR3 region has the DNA TGTACCAACTCCCTTTCTATGGGGGGACGAGAGACCCAGTACTTC.

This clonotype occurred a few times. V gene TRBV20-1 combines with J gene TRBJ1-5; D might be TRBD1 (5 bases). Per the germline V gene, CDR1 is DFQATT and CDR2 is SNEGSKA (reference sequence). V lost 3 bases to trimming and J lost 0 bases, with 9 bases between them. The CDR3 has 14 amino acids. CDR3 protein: CSASTRVSNQPQHF. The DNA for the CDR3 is TGCAGTGCTAGTACCAGGGTTAGCAATCAGCCCCAGCATTTT.

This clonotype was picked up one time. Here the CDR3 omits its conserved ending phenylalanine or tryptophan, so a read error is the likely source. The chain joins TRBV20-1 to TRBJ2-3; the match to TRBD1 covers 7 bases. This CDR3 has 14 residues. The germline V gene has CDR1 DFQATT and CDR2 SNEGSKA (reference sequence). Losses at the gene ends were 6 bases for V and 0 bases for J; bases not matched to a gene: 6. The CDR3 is CSARTGASTDTQYL. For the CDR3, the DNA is TGCAGTGCGCGAACAGGGGCTAGCACAGATACGCAGTATCTT.

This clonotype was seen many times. CDR3 protein: CSARGYNEQFF. CDR3 nucleotide sequence: TGCAGTGCTAGAGGTTACAATGAGCAGTTCTTC. The chain recombines TRBV20-1 with TRBJ2-1, with D uncertain. V lost 1 base, J lost 4 bases, and 2 bases lay in between. Per the germline V gene, CDR1 is DFQATT and CDR2 is SNEGSKA (reference sequence). The CDR3 loop spans 11 amino acids.

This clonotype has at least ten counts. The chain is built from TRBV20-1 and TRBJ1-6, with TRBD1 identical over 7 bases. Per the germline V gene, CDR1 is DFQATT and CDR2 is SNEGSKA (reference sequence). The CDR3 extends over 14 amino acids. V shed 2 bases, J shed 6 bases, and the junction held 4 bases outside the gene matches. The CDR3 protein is CSARPGQTNSPLHF. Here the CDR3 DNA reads TGCAGTGCTAGACCGGGACAGACTAATTCACCCCTCCACTTT.

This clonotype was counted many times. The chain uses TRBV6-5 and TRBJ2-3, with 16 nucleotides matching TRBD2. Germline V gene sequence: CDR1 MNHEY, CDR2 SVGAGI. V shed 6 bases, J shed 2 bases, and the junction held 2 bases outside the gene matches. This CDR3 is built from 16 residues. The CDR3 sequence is CASSGTSGRATDTQYF. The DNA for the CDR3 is TGTGCCAGCAGCGGGACTAGCGGGAGGGCCACAGATACGCAGTATTTT.

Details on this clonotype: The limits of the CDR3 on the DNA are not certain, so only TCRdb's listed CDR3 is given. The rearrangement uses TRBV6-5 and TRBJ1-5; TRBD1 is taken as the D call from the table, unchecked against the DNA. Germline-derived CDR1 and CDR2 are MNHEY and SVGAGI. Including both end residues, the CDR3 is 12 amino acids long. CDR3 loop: CVGRGTGQPQHF.

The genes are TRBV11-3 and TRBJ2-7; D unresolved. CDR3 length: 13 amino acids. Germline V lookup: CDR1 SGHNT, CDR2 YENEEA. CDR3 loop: CVCSPFSPLEQYF. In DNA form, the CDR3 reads TGTGTCTGCAGCCCATTCTCGCCCCTCGAGCAGTACTTC.

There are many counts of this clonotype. CDR3 bases: TGCAGTGCTAGGGGGGTTTACAATGAGCAGTTCTTC. The encoded protein is CSARGVYNEQFF. The rearrangement links TRBV20-1 to TRBJ2-1; the D gene could be TRBD1 or TRBD2 (5 bases each). Germline V gene sequence: CDR1 DFQATT, CDR2 SNEGSKA (reference sequence). The V end lost 3 bases, the J end lost 4 bases, and 7 bases lay between the germline ends. The length of the CDR3 is 12 residues.